The T cell receptor beta chain described here comes from a study of shared clonotypes between healthy human individuals (dated by TCRdb to about 2020). About the full investigation: A few men and a couple of women, aged 18 to 49 years, made up the cohort. To increase sequencing depth and limit assay-specific biases, TCR repertoire library preparation and sequencing were carried out by different laboratories using diverse techniques. Leukapheresis yielded between about 0.85 and 9.5 billion PBMCs per donor. The study deeply sequenced blood TCR repertoires of about five healthy adults to estimate repertoire size and the extent of clonotype sharing between individuals.

Results and caveats for the whole study, not just this receptor: The small number of donors limited the genetic and exposure-history diversity represented. Pairwise subsampling indicated that sequencing depth was expected to affect the degree of clonotype sharing among donors. Sampling was limited to blood, and TCR repertoires in tissue likely differ from TCR repertoires in blood.

The donors were healthy, HIV-negative adults with no recently reported acute infections or vaccinations. Only Caucasian adults living in Nashville, Tennessee, USA were represented among the donors. In the unsorted samples, approximately 85 million PBMCs were counted, and genomic DNA was extracted using the QIAamp DNA Blood Mini kit. After blood collection by leukapheresis, PBMCs were isolated using Ficoll-Histopaque density gradient centrifugation and then cryopreserved in the vapor phase of liquid nitrogen. TCR CDR3 regions were amplified from genomic DNA by multiplex PCR using the deep immunoSEQ assay. Extracted genomic DNA from each cell subset was distributed evenly across all wells of several immunoSEQ 96-well plates, and each plate was treated as a replicate. For unsorted PBMC, roughly 0.3 ug genomic DNA, equal to around 30,000 T cell genomes, was loaded into each replicate PCR. Unsorted PBMC genomic DNA was sequenced across ten immunoSEQ deep assay plates. The purified libraries were quantified using a Qubit 3.0 fluorometer, sized with a Bioanalyzer 2100, and then quantified again using the KAPA Library Quantification kit. Every immunoSEQ 96-well plate was sequenced on a separate single-read 150-cycle Illumina NextSeq 550 flow cell. As for how the authors treated the data: Because the immunoSEQ output held only junctional sequences and lacked quality scores, the filtering could not match the filtering applied to full-length reads. Sequences were annotated with PyIR, a Python wrapper for IgBLAST v1.9, using IMGT germline references to assign V/J genes and CDR3. Any read was removed if the V/J assignment was weak (E-value above 1e-6), the CDR3 was missing, or the read contained stop codons, out-of-frame junctions, or ambiguous translated residues. V3J clonotypes were defined as sequences sharing the same inferred V gene, J gene, and CDR3 amino acid sequence. Percentage overlap between repertoires was computed as shared unique clonotypes divided by the size of the smaller repertoire. Richness of each repertoire was evaluated using RTK rarefaction, the Chao1 estimator, and Recon v2.1 estimates of unobserved clonotypes. The clones in this table, taken by TCRdb from immuneACCESS, are in-frame only. Not every clone is retained; where verified, under half of the shortfall comes from an unresolved V gene, and the cause of the rest is unknown. V and J calls and clone size come straight from that table; D and trimming were deduced from the DNA. The sample table lists some 530,000 clones, approximately 84% of them with a count of one. The ten most abundant clones make up more than 9.5% of the sample.

This clone has only a few counts. Its specific antigen is unknown. One base away there is no much larger clone; base qualities are not given. Measured from the cysteine to the phenylalanine, the CDR3 is 14 residues long. Only the CDR3 part of the read is kept: 42 bases, read in frame from the first base. CDR1 and CDR2 (SGHDT, YYEEEE) derive from the germline V gene. V is trimmed back by 4 bases and J by 1 base, and the junction contains 4 bases that no gene match accounts for. This clonotype was obtained from a woman aged 40 to 50 in good health. Some clones in this sample may be carry-over from other donors' samples. Sequenced input: PBMCs. Recombination connected TRBV5-6 to TRBJ2-5; 7 bases in the middle match TRBD1. The sequence in DNA is TGTGCCAGCAGCCAGGGACAGATCCAAGAGACCCAGTACTTC. This sequence encodes CASSQGQIQETQYF.